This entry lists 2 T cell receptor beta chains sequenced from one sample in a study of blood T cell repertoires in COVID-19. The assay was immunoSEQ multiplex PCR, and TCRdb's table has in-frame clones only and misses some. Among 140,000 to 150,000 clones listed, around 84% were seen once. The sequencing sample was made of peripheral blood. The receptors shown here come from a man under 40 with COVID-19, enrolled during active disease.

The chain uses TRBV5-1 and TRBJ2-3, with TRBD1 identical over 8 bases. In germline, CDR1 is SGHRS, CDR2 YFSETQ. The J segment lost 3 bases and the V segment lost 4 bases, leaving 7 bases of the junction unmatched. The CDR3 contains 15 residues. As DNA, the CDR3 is TGCGCCAGCAGCAAAGGACAGGGTGGGACAGATACGCAGTATTTT. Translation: CASSKGQGGTDTQYF. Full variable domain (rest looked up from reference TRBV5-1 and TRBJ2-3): KAGVTQTPRYLIKTRGQQVTLSCSPISGHRSVSWYQQTPGQGLQFLFEYFSETQRNKGNFPGRFSGRQFSNSRSEMNVSTLELGDSALYLCASSKGQGGTDTQYFGPGTRLTVL.

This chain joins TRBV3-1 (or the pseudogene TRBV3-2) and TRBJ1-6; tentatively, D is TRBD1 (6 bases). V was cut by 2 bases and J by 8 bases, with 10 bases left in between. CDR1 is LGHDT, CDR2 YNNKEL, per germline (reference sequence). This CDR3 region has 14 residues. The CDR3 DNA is TGTGCCAGCAGCCAAACAGGGTTGGATTCACCCCTCCACTTT. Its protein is CASSQTGLDSPLHF.